The TCR beta chain described here comes from a study of vaccination effects on CD4 cells after COVID-19. Data came from immunoSEQ multiplex PCR; TCRdb stores just in-frame clones and leaves some out. The data hold under 15,000 clones, with less than 85% observed a single time. Sequencing was preceded by expansion of antigen-specific CD4+ T cells with viral peptide pools in the ViraFEST assay. Following an approximately 9-day culture, CD4+ T cells were purified. PCR confirmed that the person was infected with SARS-CoV-2 between March and December 2020. Subjects were given two BNT162b2 or mRNA-1273 vaccine doses. As to this clone: Antigen unknown.

The CDR3 runs 13 residues. V dropped 5 bases and J dropped 4 bases, with 9 bases sitting between them. Germline V gene data show CDR1 as MNHEY and CDR2 as SVGAGI. The chain is built from TRBV6-5 and TRBJ1-5; D may be TRBD1 (5 bases). Material: CD4+ T cells from PBMCs cultured with SARS-CoV-2 spike peptides, obtained after COVID-19 vaccination. The receptor's source is a human donor who had a prior SARS-CoV-2 infection. The CDR3 DNA follows: TGTGCCAGCAGTCGCAGGGTAAATCAGCCCCAGCATTTT. The encoded protein is CASSRRVNQPQHF.